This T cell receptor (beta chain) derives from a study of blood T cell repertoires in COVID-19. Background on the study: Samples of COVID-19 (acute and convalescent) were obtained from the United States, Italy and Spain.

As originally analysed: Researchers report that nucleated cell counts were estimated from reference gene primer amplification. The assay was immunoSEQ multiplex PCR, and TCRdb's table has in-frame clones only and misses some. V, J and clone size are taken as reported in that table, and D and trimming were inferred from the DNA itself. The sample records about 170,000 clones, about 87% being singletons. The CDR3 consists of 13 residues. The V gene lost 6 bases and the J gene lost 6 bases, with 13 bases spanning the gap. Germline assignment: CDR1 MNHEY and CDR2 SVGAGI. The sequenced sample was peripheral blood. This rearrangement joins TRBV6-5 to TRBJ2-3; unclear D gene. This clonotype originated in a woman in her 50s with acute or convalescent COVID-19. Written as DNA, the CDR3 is TGTGCCAGCAGACCTCGACCGGAGGATACGCAGTATTTT. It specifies CASRPRPEDTQYF.